Listed here are 17 T cell receptor beta chains from one sample, sequenced in a study of Ad26.COV2.S vaccination and SARS-CoV-2 variants. Repertoires were generated with immunoSEQ multiplex PCR, while TCRdb's copy carries only in-frame clones and drops some. The sample carries 350,000 to 450,000 clones, about 88% recorded once. Treatment noted: over 15 received Ad26.COV2.S at low or high dose, single or two shots; a few received placebo; per-sample allocation not given. Day 63 after the first injection of vaccine or placebo was the sampling time. The sample was peripheral blood, taken in a trial of Ad26.COV2.S vaccine versus placebo. Receptors were obtained from a person between 18 and 65 years old who received the Ad26.COV2.S COVID-19 vaccine or a placebo.

The rearrangement links TRBV6-2 or TRBV6-3 to TRBJ1-5, with 9 bases that match TRBD1. The CDR3 loop spans 17 amino acids. The ends lost 2 bases at V and 7 bases at J; junction bases unmatched: 12. CDR1 MNHEY and CDR2 SVGEGT come from the germline V gene. CDR3 residues: CASSYGGGQGLGQPQHF. The CDR3, as DNA: TGTGCCAGCAGTTACGGGGGCGGACAGGGGCTAGGGCAGCCCCAGCATTTT.

The chain recombines TRBV4-3 with TRBJ1-5, with 11 bases lining up with TRBD1. From germline, CDR1 is LGHNA and CDR2 YSLEER. V was pared by 4 bases and J by 3 bases, with 5 bases of the junction left unmatched. The CDR3 is 16 residues long. CDR3 bases: TGCGCCAGCAGCCTGGGGACAGGGGGGACCAATCAGCCCCAGCATTTT. Protein product: CASSLGTGGTNQPQHF.

A few counts support this clone. The sample contains more than one DNA sequence encoding this CDR3. The rearrangement joins TRBV19 to TRBJ1-3; tentative D call: TRBD1 (6 bases). Germline lookup yields CDR1 LNHDA and CDR2 SQIVND (reference sequence). Trimming took off 6 bases at V and 1 base at J, with 10 bases between the two ends. The CDR3 spans 14 residues. CDR3 nucleotides: TGTGCCAGTAGCCTAGGGACATCTGGAAACACCATATATTTT. Amino acid sequence: CASSLGTSGNTIYF. The full variable domain, rest sourced from reference TRBV19 and TRBJ1-3, is DGGITQSPKYLFRKEGQNVTLSCEQNLNHDAMYWYRQDPGQGLRLIYYSQIVNDFQKGDIAEGYSVSREKKESFPLTVTSAQKNPTAFYLCASSLGTSGNTIYFGEGSWLTVV.

The V gene is TRBV29-1, the J gene TRBJ2-1; TRBD2 matches 11 bases. The germline V gene has CDR1 SQVTM and CDR2 ANQGSEA. This CDR3 has 13 amino acids. V lost 7 bases and J lost 8; bases outside the gene matches: 7. The CDR3 protein is CSAYSGGADEQFF. In DNA form, the CDR3 reads TGCAGCGCGTATAGCGGGGGGGCGGATGAGCAGTTCTTC.

The chain carries TRBV6-1 and TRBJ1-5; maybe TRBD1 (5 bases). With 0 bases removed from V and 0 bases from J, the gap between germline ends came to 12 bases. The CDR3 length is 17 residues. Germline-derived CDR1 and CDR2 are MNHNS and SASEGT. The DNA of the CDR3 is TGTGCCAGCAGTGAAGCGTTCAGACAGAGTAGCAATCAGCCCCAGCATTTT. Protein sequence: CASSEAFRQSSNQPQHF.

This chain joins TRBV6-5 and TRBJ2-7; 9 bases map to TRBD2. J was trimmed by 3 bases and V by 8 bases; bases with no gene match: 11. CDR1 is MNHEY, CDR2 SVGAGI, per germline. This CDR3 spans 15 amino acids. In nucleotides, the CDR3 is TGTGCCAGCCCAAGGCGGGAGGGCACAAGCTACGAGCAGTACTTC. Protein product: CASPRREGTSYEQYF.

The chain has TRBV9 and TRBJ2-7; TRBD1 aligns across 9 bases. CDR1 is SGDLS, CDR2 YYNGEE, per germline. This CDR3 contains 14 residues. J lost 0 bases, V lost 3 bases, and 1 base had no gene match. In DNA, the CDR3 is TGTGCCAGCAGCGGGGGACAGGGCTCCTACGAGCAGTACTTC. Translating it yields CASSGGQGSYEQYF.

This clone was detected once. The chain couples TRBV18 to TRBJ2-2, with no clear D. The CDR3 is 13 residues long. V lost 4 bases and J 1 base, leaving 4 bases between the germline ends. The germline V gene encodes CDR1 KGHSH and CDR2 LQKENI. CDR3: CASSRVNTGELFF. CDR3 nucleotide sequence: TGTGCCAGCTCACGGGTGAACACCGGGGAGCTGTTTTTT.

The genes are TRBV11-2 and TRBJ1-4; the D is unclear. Germline values: CDR1 SGHAT, CDR2 FQNNGV. V was cut by 3 bases and J by 7 bases, with 12 bases left in between. CDR3 length: 14 amino acids. The CDR3 protein is CASSFGSKSEKLFF. The DNA for the CDR3 is TGTGCCAGCAGCTTCGGCAGTAAGAGTGAAAAACTGTTTTTT.

The chain links TRBV30 to TRBJ1-1; D ambiguous. Germline V gives CDR1 GTSNPN, CDR2 SVGIG (reference sequence). There are 12 residues in the CDR3. V was trimmed by 5 bases and J by 0 bases, leaving 7 bases between them. This CDR3 reads CAWGSVNTEAFF. The CDR3 DNA reads as TGTGCCTGGGGATCGGTGAACACTGAAGCTTTCTTT.

The rearrangement links TRBV24-1 to TRBJ2-2, with D tentatively TRBD1 (6 bases). CDR3 length equals 15 residues. V dropped 2 bases and J dropped 1 base, with 7 bases sitting between them. CDR1 and CDR2 (germline): KGHDR, SFDVKD. CDR3 protein: CATSDSDRNTGELFF. The CDR3 DNA reads TGTGCCACCAGTGATTCGGACAGGAACACCGGGGAGCTGTTTTTT.

Here the CDR3 DNA reads TGTGCCAGCAGTTTATCAAGGACAGGGGGCTCGAGCACTGAAGCTTTCTTT. Its protein is CASSLSRTGGSSTEAFF. The chain has TRBV27 and TRBJ1-1; 11 positions match TRBD1. With V trimmed by 0 bases and J by 4 bases, 7 bases remained unmatched. The length of the CDR3 is 17 residues. From germline, CDR1 is MNHEY and CDR2 SMNVEV (reference sequence).

The chain couples TRBV5-4 to TRBJ2-1, with 7 bases aligning to TRBD2. The trim removed 4 bases at V and 7 bases at J, leaving 8 bases unmatched. Germline V gene sequence: CDR1 SGHNT, CDR2 YYREEE (reference sequence). This CDR3 has 14 residues. The CDR3 region has the DNA TGTGCCAGCAGCCCCCTGGGTAGCGGGAATGAGCAGTTCTTC. It is translated as CASSPLGSGNEQFF. The full variable domain, its missing parts supplied by reference TRBV5-4 and TRBJ2-1, is ETGVTQSPTHLIKTRGQQVTLRCSSQSGHNTVSWYQQALGQGPQFIFQYYREEENGRGNFPPRFSGLQFPNYSSELNVNALELDDSALYLCASSPLGSGNEQFFGPGTRLTVL.

The chain uses TRBV11-3 and TRBJ2-1, with TRBD2 identical over 7 bases. Trimming took 0 bases from V and 9 from J; bases not matched to a gene: 11. CDR1 SGHNT and CDR2 YENEEA come from the germline V gene. CDR3 size: 16 residues. The CDR3 loop is CASSLEARRENGEQFF. CDR3 nucleotides: TGTGCCAGCAGCTTAGAAGCGAGGCGGGAGAATGGTGAGCAGTTCTTC. Drawing the rest from reference TRBV11-3 and TRBJ2-1, the complete variable domain is EAGVVQSPRYKIIEKKQPVAFWCNPISGHNTLYWYLQNLGQGPELLIRYENEEAVDDSQLPKDRFSAERLKGVDSTLKIQPAELGDSAVYLCASSLEARRENGEQFFGPGTRLTVL.

The V call is TRBV5-4, the J call TRBJ1-6; no firm D call. V shed 0 bases and J shed 2 bases, with 9 bases lying between them. The CDR3 contains 16 residues. CDR1 and CDR2 (germline): SGHNT, YYREEE (reference sequence). The CDR3 DNA follows: TGTGCCAGCAGCTTGGCGGGCAGAGCCTATAATTCACCCCTCCACTTT. Its protein product is CASSLAGRAYNSPLHF.

This chain links TRBV13 with TRBJ2-3; TRBD1 agrees at 8 bases. CDR3 size: 14 residues. Trimming at V came to 0 bases and at J to 4 bases, leaving 0 bases not matched to a gene. Germline V gene lookup returns CDR1 PRHDT and CDR2 FYEKMQ (reference sequence). CDR3 loop: CASSLGQGADTQYF. The CDR3 DNA reads as TGTGCCAGCAGCTTAGGACAGGGGGCAGATACGCAGTATTTT.

This chain uses TRBV9 with TRBJ2-7; a possible D gene is TRBD2 (5 bases). V gave up 0 bases and J gave up 0 bases, with 10 bases separating them. This CDR3 is 15 amino acids long. Germline CDR1 SGDLS, CDR2 YYNGEE. The CDR3 nucleotides are TGTGCCAGCAGCGTAGACGGCGGGCCCTCCTACGAGCAGTACTTC. Encoded protein: CASSVDGGPSYEQYF.